One and the same sample provided the 2 T cell receptor beta chains below, sequenced in a study of CD8+CD57+ T cells in acquired aplastic anemia. Patients who underwent sequencing had shown CD8+CD57+ cell expansion by flow cytometry. CDR3 and TCR beta VDJ profiling relied on a genomic DNA template. TCRdb redid the calling of the reads with MiXCR, one entry per CDR3 protein. Found here are fewer than 85,000 distinct CDR3 sequences, approximately 70% of them singletons; the top ten hold approximately 80%. The sequenced material came from sorted CD4+, CD8+, or CD8+CD57+ T cells (not recorded which) from PBMCs. These receptors came from a human donor with aplastic anemia.

The rearrangement links TRBV20-1 to TRBJ2-3, with TRBD2 identical over 10 bases. V was clipped by 4 bases and J by 3 bases; unmatched bases: 7. This CDR3 spans 15 amino acids. From germline, CDR1 is DFQATT and CDR2 SNEGSKA (reference sequence). The CDR3 DNA follows: TGCAGTGCTACTTCGACTAGCGGGCCTACAGATACGCAGTATTTT. Residues: CSATSTSGPTDTQYF.

The chain carries TRBV29-1 and TRBJ2-3; D is perhaps TRBD2 (6 bases). Trimming took off 4 bases at V and 6 bases at J, with 14 bases between the two ends. CDR1 and CDR2 (germline): SQVTM, ANQGSEA. The CDR3 contains 13 residues. CDR3 residues: CSVVDGLHDTQYF. The CDR3 DNA reads as TGCAGCGTTGTTGACGGACTACACGATACGCAGTATTTT.